The rows below give T cell receptor beta chains drawn from one sample of a study of Graves' ophthalmopathy and Graves' hyperthyroidism. TCRdb recomputed calls from the multiplex PCR reads with MiXCR, one row per CDR3 protein. The sample holds about 660,000 distinct CDR3 sequences, over 40% seen once. The sequencing sample was made of peripheral blood. These receptors originate from an adult man with Graves' ophthalmopathy. CDR3s include the opening cysteine and the closing phenylalanine or tryptophan. D genes are given only for firm matches. Some rows have no size entry. The others give once, few or many, or a class for an expanded clone.

J	V	D	size	CDR3	DNA
TRBJ2-5	TRBV20-1	.	many	CSARRDRTTETQYF	TGCAGTGCTAGACGGGACCGAACCACAGAGACCCAGTACTTC
TRBJ1-5	TRBV5-1	.	few	CASKVPPPGYSNQPQHF	TGCGCCAGCAAGGTGCCTCCACCGGGGTATAGCAATCAGCCCCAGCATTTT
TRBJ1-6	TRBV13	.	many	CASSLGHLSSPLHF	TGTGCCAGCAGCCTCGGACATTTATCTTCACCCCTCCACTTT
TRBJ1-1	TRBV7-9	TRBD1	many	CASSPGGRAFF	TGTGCCAGCAGCCCAGGGGGCAGAGCTTTCTTT
TRBJ2-2	TRBV5-6	.	many	CASSLGQRGTGELFF	TGTGCCAGCAGCTTGGGACAGCGAGGCACCGGGGAGCTGTTTTTT
TRBJ2-7	TRBV9	TRBD1	.	CASSAGTDGDEQYF	TGTGCCAGCAGCGCTGGGACAGACGGCGACGAGCAGTACTTC
TRBJ1-2	TRBV4-2	TRBD1	few	CASSRGDSYYGYTF	TGTGCCAGCAGCCGGGGGGACAGTTACTATGGCTACACCTTC
TRBJ1-5	TRBV11-2	.	many	CASSLGEFQPQHF	TGTGCCAGCAGCTTAGGGGAGTTCCAGCCCCAGCATTTT
TRBJ2-5	TRBV19	TRBD2	.	CASSIAGRAFVETQYF	TGTGCCAGTAGTATCGCCGGGAGGGCCTTCGTGGAGACCCAGTACTTC
TRBJ1-4	TRBV2	.	.	CASSEAGGNEKLFF	TGTGCCAGCAGTGAAGCAGGGGGTAATGAAAAACTGTTTTTT
TRBJ2-5	TRBV25-1	TRBD1	.	CASSPRGPLETQYF	TGTGCCAGCAGCCCCAGGGGGCCTTTAGAGACCCAGTACTTC
TRBJ1-6	TRBV15	.	many	CATSRDPGPNSPLHF	TGTGCCACCAGCAGAGATCCAGGTCCTAATTCACCCCTCCACTTT
TRBJ1-1	TRBV20-1	.	few	CSAYYTEAFF	TGCAGTGCTTATTACACTGAAGCTTTCTTT
TRBJ1-2	TRBV25-1	.	many	CASSDLGGARDGYTF	TGTGCCAGCAGTGATTTGGGGGGCGCAAGGGATGGCTACACCTTC
TRBJ1-2	TRBV12-3/TRBV12-4	.	many	CASSFPRGQGNGYTF	TGTGCCAGCAGCTTTCCCCGGGGGCAGGGGAATGGCTACACCTTC
TRBJ1-2	TRBV6-6	.	.	CASQGTGISEYLGYTF	TGTGCCAGCCAGGGGACCGGGATTTCCGAATATCTCGGCTACACCTTC
TRBJ1-2	TRBV5-1	TRBD1	many	CASSEGQGVYGYTF	TGCGCCAGCAGCGAGGGACAGGGCGTCTATGGCTACACCTTC
TRBJ2-5	TRBV2	.	many	CASSSRTEPPGTQYF	TGTGCCAGCAGTTCGAGGACAGAACCCCCGGGGACCCAGTACTTC
TRBJ2-6	TRBV12-5	.	few	CASSQTAGAGPSGANVLTF	TGTGCCAGCAGCCAAACCGCCGGGGCAGGACCCTCTGGGGCCAACGTCCTGACTTTC
TRBJ1-1	TRBV5-1	.	.	CASSLAHSGNTEAFF	TGCGCCAGCAGCTTGGCCCATTCGGGGAACACTGAAGCTTTCTTT
TRBJ2-5	TRBV20-1	.	many	CSARLLYEETQYF	TGCAGTGCTAGACTGCTTTACGAAGAGACCCAGTACTTC
TRBJ1-3	TRBV4-1	.	few	CASSQDKRSGNTIYF	TGCGCCAGCAGCCAAGATAAACGCTCTGGAAACACCATATATTTT
TRBJ1-2	TRBV27	.	.	CASSLGGRGVGYTF	TGTGCCAGCAGTTTGGGGGGCAGGGGAGTAGGCTACACCTTC
TRBJ1-5	TRBV5-5	TRBD1	.	CASSIGDRGRDQPQHF	TGTGCCAGCAGCATTGGAGACAGGGGAAGAGATCAGCCCCAGCATTTT
TRBJ1-1	TRBV12-3/TRBV12-4	TRBD1	few	CASSLVDRWRAFF	TGTGCCAGCAGTTTAGTGGACAGGTGGAGGGCTTTCTTT
TRBJ1-3	TRBV10-3	.	.	CAIRKGGNTIYF	TGTGCCATCAGAAAGGGCGGAAACACCATATATTTT
TRBJ1-3	TRBV25-1	TRBD1	.	CASRGGSYGYTTYF	TGTGCCAGCAGAGGGGGCAGCTATGGCTACACCACATATTTT
TRBJ1-2	TRBV14	TRBD1	many	CASSRTGGEYYGYTF	TGTGCCAGCAGCCGAACAGGGGGCGAGTACTATGGCTACACCTTC
TRBJ2-7	TRBV20-1	TRBD1	few	CSASWGQGPYEQYF	TGCAGTGCTAGCTGGGGACAGGGGCCCTACGAGCAGTACTTC